The clone carrying this T cell receptor beta chain was picked up many times. This sample was included in a study of prognosis after radiotherapy for stage I lung cancer. About the study: The study enrolled patients with stage I non-small cell lung cancer between 2018 and early 2019. The patients included fourteen who had newly diagnosed primary stage I lung tumors, along with roughly 5 others who had oligometastatic NSCLC after their primary tumor had been surgically resected. The biologically effective dose of the SBRT radiotherapy was at least 100 Gy, given over 3 to 5 fractions.

Uniform node negativity on CT and PET/CT characterised the cohort, and no patient had undergone prior chemotherapy or radiotherapy or presented other malignancies. CDR3 of TCR beta was amplified from genomic DNA via a two-round multiplex PCR. Gene-specific primers for each TRBV and TRBJ gene drove first-round PCR. TCRdb used MiXCR to reprocess the multiplex PCR reads, holding one entry per CDR3 protein. The repertoire holds 50,000 or so distinct CDR3 sequences, with approximately 30% as singletons. This TCR derives from a donor aged 50 or older with non-small cell lung cancer. Sequenced here: PBMCs, sampled before or after stereotactic body radiation therapy (not recorded which).

The CDR3 region has the DNA TGTGCCAGCAGTTTACGGGGAGGGGTCACCGGGGAGCTGTTTTTT. It translates to CASSLRGGVTGELFF. The genes are TRBV12-3 or TRBV12-4 and TRBJ2-2; 7 bases match TRBD2. The J segment lost 4 bases and the V segment lost 2 bases, leaving 4 bases of the junction unmatched. The CDR3 sequence is 15 residues long.